Following are 4 T cell receptor beta chains from one sample sequenced in a study of cytomegalovirus exposure and HLA in healthy donors. 13 Jbeta primers and 60 Vbeta primers were used for the PCR. The table came from immunoSEQ multiplex PCR; TCRdb's copy has only in-frame clones and leaves some out. The data show 120,000 to 150,000 clones, 61% seen once. The sequenced sample was PBMCs. The receptor source for this set is a male donor in good health and CMV-seronegative.

The chain employs TRBV28 and TRBJ2-2; weak D call: TRBD2 (6 bases). The V end lost 2 bases, the J end lost 5 bases, and 21 bases lay between the germline ends. There are 18 residues in the CDR3. Per germline, CDR1 MDHEN and CDR2 SYDVKM. CDR3 in amino acids: CASSLVGWDGGGTGELFF. The CDR3 DNA is TGTGCCAGCAGTTTAGTGGGCTGGGACGGAGGAGGGACCGGGGAGCTGTTTTTT.

The chain has TRBV30 and TRBJ1-5, with D unresolved. Trimming removed 3 bases from V and 7 bases from J, with 22 bases in between. CDR3 size: 16 residues. Germline CDR1 and CDR2: GTSNPN and SVGIG (reference sequence). The CDR3 here is CAWSQVEGGKGQPQHF. The DNA for the CDR3 is TGTGCCTGGAGCCAAGTCGAGGGAGGGAAAGGACAGCCCCAGCATTTT.

DNA of the CDR3: TGTGCCAGTAGTTCCCGGGAAAATCAGCCCCAGCATTTT. Protein: CASSSRENQPQHF. The chain couples TRBV19 to TRBJ1-5; D gene uncertain. Germline V lookup: CDR1 LNHDA, CDR2 SQIVND (reference sequence). Trimming left V 5 bases short and J 4 bases short, with 9 bases between. The CDR3 spans 13 residues. Looking up the rest from reference TRBV19 and TRBJ1-5 gives the full variable domain: DGGITQSPKYLFRKEGQNVTLSCEQNLNHDAMYWYRQDPGQGLRLIYYSQIVNDFQKGDIAEGYSVSREKKESFPLTVTSAQKNPTAFYLCASSSRENQPQHFGDGTRLSIL.

CDR3: CASSSKGRTGSYEQYF. CDR3 nucleotide sequence: TGCGCCAGCAGCTCTAAGGGGAGGACAGGATCCTACGAGCAGTACTTC. The chain has TRBV5-1 and TRBJ2-7; a weak D match, TRBD1 (7 bases). CDR1 SGHRS and CDR2 YFSETQ come from the germline V gene. The CDR3 sequence is 16 residues long. V lost 3 bases, J lost 1 base, and 17 bases lay in between.